This T cell receptor beta chain was captured by sequencing in a study of technical replicates of blood from several donors. V trimming: 11 bases; J trimming: 4 bases; junction bases outside the gene matches: 10. Germline CDR1 is LNHDA and CDR2 is SQIVND (reference sequence). This CDR3 is built from 14 residues. TCRdb's copy holds only in-frame clones and misses some; the assay was immunoSEQ multiplex PCR. Among about 87,000 clones listed, around 93% were seen once. This TCR derives from a human donor in good health. The source material was T cells isolated from PBMCs. The J gene is TRBJ2-1, the V gene TRBV19; TRBD2 matches at 8 bases. The CDR3 nucleotides read TGTGCCTCCAACCAGCGGGAGCTTTACAATGAGCAGTTCTTC. Amino acid sequence: CASNQRELYNEQFF. Full variable domain (rest looked up from reference TRBV19 and TRBJ2-1): DGGITQSPKYLFRKEGQNVTLSCEQNLNHDAMYWYRQDPGQGLRLIYYSQIVNDFQKGDIAEGYSVSREKKESFPLTVTSAQKNPTAFYLCASNQRELYNEQFFGPGTRLTVL.